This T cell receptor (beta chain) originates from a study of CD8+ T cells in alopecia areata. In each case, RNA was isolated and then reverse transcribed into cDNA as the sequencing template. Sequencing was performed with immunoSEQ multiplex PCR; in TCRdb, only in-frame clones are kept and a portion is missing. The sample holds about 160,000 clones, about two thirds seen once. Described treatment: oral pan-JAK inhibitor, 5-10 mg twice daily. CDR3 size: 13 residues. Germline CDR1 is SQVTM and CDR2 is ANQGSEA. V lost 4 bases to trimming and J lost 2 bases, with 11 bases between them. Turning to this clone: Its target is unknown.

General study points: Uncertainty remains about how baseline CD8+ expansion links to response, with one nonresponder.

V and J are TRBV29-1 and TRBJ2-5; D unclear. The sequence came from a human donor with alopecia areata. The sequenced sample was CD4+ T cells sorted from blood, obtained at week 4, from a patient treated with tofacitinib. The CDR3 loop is CSVVVAAQETQYF. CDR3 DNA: TGCAGCGTTGTGGTGGCAGCTCAAGAGACCCAGTACTTC. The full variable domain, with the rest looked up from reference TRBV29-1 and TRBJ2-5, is SAVISQKPSRDICQRGTSLTIQCQVDSQVTMMFWYRQQPGQSLTLIATANQGSEATYESGFVIDKFPISRPNLTFSTLTVSNMSPEDSSIYLCSVVVAAQETQYFGPGTRLLVL.